The clone carrying this TCR delta chain is classed as medium-sized. Its target is unknown. V lost 0 bases to trimming and J lost 2 bases, with 12 bases between them. This CDR3 comprises 15 residues. CDR1 is GEAIGNYY and CDR2 is EKD in the germline V gene. This entry is derived from a study of Vδ1+ human thymocytes. Study results and limitations: Thymic TRG and TRD repertoires appeared highly polyclonal.

The template was reverse-transcribed extracted RNA. Pooled V-gene forward primers with one constant-region reverse primer generated the CDR3 amplicons by multiplex PCR. TCRdb redid clone calling on the multiplex PCR reads using CATT. Of fewer than 90,000 delta-chain clones in the sample, roughly a third were seen once. Sample: Vdelta1+ gamma-delta thymocytes from the thymus. As to subset: FACS-sorted CD3+ TCRalphabeta- TCRVdelta1+ TCRVdelta2- thymocytes. The chain links TRDV2 to TRDJ1; D remains unclear. The receptor was derived from a boy in the first two years of life who had congenital heart surgery. The DNA of the CDR3 is TGTGCCTGTGACACCTTCGACCTAACTACCGATAAACTCATCTTT. It codes for CACDTFDLTTDKLIF.